This T cell receptor (beta chain) was identified during a study of cytomegalovirus exposure and HLA in healthy donors. The PCR employed 60 Vbeta primers together with 13 Jbeta primers. Measured with immunoSEQ multiplex PCR; TCRdb has only the in-frame clones, and not every one. Of about 100,000 clones in the sample, roughly 80% were seen once. The J segment lost 3 bases and the V segment lost 5 bases, leaving 6 bases of the junction unmatched. The CDR3 is 16 residues long. Germline-derived CDR1 and CDR2 are SGHDT and YYEEEE. The chain recombines TRBV5-6 with TRBJ1-3; 12 nucleotides line up with TRBD1. The sample comprised PBMCs. The source is a middle-aged man in good health and CMV-seropositive. Here the CDR3 reads CASRSGQGAFGNTIYF. CDR3 in DNA: TGTGCCAGCAGGTCGGGACAGGGGGCTTTTGGAAACACCATATATTTT.